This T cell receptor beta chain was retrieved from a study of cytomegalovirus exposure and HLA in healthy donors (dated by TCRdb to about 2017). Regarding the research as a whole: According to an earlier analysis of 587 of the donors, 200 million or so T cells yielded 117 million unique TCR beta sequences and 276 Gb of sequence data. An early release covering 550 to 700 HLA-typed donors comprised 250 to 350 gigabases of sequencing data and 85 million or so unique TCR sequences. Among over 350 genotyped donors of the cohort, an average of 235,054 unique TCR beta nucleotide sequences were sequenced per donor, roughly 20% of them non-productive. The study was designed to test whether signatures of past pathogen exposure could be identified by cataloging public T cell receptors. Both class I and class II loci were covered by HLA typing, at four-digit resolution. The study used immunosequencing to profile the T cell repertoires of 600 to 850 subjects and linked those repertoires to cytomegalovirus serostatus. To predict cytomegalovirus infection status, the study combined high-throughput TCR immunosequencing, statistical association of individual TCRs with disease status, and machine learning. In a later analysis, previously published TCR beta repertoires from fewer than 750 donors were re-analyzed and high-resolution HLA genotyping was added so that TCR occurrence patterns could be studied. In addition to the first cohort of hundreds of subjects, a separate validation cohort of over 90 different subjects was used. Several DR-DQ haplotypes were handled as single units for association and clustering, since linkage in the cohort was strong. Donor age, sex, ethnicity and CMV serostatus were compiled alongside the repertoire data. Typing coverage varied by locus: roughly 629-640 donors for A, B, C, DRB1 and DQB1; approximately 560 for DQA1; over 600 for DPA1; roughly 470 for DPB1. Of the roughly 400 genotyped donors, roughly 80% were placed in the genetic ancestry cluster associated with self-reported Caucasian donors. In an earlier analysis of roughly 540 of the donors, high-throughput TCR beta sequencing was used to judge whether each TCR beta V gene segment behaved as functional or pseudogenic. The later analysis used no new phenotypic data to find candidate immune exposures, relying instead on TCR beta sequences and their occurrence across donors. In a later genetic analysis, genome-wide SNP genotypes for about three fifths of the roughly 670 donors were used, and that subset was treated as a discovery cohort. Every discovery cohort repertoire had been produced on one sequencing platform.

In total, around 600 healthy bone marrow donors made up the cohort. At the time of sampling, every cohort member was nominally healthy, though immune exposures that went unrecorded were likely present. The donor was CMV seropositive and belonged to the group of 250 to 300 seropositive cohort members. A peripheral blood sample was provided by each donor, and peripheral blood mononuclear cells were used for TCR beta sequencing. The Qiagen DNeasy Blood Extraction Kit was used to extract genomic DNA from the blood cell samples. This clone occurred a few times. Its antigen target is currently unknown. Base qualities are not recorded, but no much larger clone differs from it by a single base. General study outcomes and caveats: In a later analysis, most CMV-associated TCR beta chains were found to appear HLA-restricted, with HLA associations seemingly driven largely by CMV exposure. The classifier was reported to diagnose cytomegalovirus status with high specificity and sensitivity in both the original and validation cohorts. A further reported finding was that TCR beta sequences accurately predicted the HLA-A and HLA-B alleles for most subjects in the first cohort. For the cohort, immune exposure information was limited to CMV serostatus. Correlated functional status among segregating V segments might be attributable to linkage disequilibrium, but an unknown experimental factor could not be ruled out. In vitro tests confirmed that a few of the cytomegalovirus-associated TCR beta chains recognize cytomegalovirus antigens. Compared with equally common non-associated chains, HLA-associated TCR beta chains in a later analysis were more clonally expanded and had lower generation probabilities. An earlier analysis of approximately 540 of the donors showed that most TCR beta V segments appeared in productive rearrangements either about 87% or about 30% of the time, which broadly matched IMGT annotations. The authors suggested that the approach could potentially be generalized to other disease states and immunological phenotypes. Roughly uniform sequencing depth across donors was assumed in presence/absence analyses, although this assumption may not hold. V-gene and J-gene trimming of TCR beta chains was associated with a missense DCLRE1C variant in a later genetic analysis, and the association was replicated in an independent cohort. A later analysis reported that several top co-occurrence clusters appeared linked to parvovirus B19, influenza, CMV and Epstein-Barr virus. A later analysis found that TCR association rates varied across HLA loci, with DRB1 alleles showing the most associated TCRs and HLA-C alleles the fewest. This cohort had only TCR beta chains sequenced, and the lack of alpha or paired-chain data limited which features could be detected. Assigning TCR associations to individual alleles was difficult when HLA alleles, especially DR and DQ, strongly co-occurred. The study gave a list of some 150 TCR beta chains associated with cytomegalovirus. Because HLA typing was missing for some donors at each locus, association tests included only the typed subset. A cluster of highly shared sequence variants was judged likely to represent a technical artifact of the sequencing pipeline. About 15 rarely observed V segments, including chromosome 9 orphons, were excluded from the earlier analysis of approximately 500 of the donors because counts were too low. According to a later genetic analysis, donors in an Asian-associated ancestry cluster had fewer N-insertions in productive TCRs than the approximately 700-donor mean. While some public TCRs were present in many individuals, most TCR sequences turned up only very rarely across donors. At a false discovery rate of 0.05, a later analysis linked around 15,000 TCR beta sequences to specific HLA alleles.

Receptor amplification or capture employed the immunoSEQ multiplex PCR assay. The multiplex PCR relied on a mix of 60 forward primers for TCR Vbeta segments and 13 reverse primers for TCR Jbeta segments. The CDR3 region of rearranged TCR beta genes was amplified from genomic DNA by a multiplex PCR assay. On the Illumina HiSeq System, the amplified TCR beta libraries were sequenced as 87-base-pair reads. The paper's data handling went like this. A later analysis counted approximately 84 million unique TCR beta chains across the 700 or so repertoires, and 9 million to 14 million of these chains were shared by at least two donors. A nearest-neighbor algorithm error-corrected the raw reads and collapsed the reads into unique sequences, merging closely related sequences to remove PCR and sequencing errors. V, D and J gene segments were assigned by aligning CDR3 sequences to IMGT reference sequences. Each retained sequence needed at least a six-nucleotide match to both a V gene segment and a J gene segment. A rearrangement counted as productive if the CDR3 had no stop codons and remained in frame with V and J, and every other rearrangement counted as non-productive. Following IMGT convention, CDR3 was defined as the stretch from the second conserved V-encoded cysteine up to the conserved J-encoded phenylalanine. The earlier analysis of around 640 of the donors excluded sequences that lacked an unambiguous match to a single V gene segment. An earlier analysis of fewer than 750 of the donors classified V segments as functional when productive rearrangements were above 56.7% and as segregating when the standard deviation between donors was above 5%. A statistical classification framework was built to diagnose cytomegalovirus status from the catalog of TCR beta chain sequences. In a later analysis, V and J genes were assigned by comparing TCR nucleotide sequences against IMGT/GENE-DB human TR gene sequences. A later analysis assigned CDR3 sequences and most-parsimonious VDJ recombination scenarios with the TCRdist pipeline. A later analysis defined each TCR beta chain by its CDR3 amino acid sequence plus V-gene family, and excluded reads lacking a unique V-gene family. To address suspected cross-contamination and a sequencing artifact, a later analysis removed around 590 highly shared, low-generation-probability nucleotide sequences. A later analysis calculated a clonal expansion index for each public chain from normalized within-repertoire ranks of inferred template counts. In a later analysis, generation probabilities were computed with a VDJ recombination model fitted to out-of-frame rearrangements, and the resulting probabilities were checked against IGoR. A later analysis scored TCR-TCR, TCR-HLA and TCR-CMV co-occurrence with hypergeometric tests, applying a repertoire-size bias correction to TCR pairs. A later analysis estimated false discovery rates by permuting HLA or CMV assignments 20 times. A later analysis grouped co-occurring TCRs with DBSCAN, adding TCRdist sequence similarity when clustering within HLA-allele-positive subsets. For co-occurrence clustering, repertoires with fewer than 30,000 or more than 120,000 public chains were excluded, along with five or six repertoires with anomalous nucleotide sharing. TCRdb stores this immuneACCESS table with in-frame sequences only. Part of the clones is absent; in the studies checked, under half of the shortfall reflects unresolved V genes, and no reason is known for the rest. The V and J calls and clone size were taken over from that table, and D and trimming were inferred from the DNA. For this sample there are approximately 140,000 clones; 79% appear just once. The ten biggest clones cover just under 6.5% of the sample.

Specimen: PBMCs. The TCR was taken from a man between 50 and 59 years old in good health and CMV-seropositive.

The CDR3 reads CASSYPGGQGNEKLFF. Here is the DNA: TGTGCCAGCAGTTACCCCGGCGGACAGGGGAATGAAAAACTGTTTTTT. The V gene is TRBV6-6 and the J gene is TRBJ1-4, and TRBD1 aligns with 9 junction nucleotides. According to the germline V gene (reference sequence), CDR1 reads MNHNY and CDR2 reads SVGAGI. Trimming accounts for 2 bases at V and 5 bases at J, while the number of junction bases matched to no gene is 6. Including cysteine and phenylalanine, the CDR3 has 16 amino acids. This entry keeps only the CDR3 DNA: 48 bases, framed from base 1.